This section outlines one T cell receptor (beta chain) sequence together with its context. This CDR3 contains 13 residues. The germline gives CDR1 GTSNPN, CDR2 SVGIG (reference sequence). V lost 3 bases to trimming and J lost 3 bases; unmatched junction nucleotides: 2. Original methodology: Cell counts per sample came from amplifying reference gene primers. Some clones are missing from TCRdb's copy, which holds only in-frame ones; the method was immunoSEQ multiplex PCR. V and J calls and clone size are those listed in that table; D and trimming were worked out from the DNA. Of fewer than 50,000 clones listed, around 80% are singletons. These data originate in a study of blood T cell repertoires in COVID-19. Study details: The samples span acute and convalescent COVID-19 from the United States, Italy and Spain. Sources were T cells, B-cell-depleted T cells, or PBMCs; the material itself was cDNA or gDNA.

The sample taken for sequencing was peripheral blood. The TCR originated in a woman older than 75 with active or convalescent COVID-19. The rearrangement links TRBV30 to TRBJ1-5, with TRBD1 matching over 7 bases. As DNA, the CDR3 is TGTGCCTGGAGCGGACAGGACAATCAGCCCCAGCATTTT. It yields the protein CAWSGQDNQPQHF.